This T cell receptor beta chain was sequenced in a study of cytomegalovirus exposure and HLA in healthy donors. In the PCR, 60 Vbeta and 13 Jbeta primers were used. Profiled with immunoSEQ multiplex PCR; TCRdb holds only in-frame clones, not every one. The sample contains 100,000 to 150,000 clones, roughly 78% of which appear only once. CDR1 and CDR2 from the germline V gene are MNHNS and SASEGT. Trimming took 2 bases from V and 2 from J; bases not matched to a gene: 0. The CDR3 extends over 15 amino acids. The chain is built from TRBV6-1 and TRBJ2-5, with TRBD2 matching 12 bases. The sequence came from a man aged 25 to 40 in good health and CMV-seropositive. Material for sequencing was PBMCs. The CDR3 is CASSELAGGQETQYF. CDR3 DNA: TGTGCCAGCAGTGAACTAGCGGGAGGGCAAGAGACCCAGTACTTC.